This T cell receptor (beta chain) comes out of a study of shared clonotypes between healthy human individuals. Details on this clone: The antigen is unknown.

Study-level points and caveats: Compared with clonotypes that all four donors shared, non-shared clonotypes had lower generation probabilities. Only blood was sampled, and tissue TCR repertoires likely differ from blood ones.

As defined, naive CD8 cells were CD45RO-negative and positively selected for CCR7, with terminally differentiated effector memory CD45RA+ cells excluded. The data were produced by immunoSEQ multiplex PCR, yet TCRdb's version contains in-frame clones alone and is incomplete. Of some 2.1 million clones in the sample, 85% to 95% were seen once. The J segment lost 3 bases and the V segment lost 5 bases, leaving 6 bases of the junction unmatched. CDR3 length equals 15 residues. The germline V gene encodes CDR1 LNHDA and CDR2 SQIVND (reference sequence). V and J are TRBV19 and TRBJ1-1; 10 bases are a match to TRBD1. Sequenced: naive CD8+ T cells sorted from blood. The clonotype originates from a man aged 18 to 29 in good health. CDR3: CASSPDRGLDTEAFF. The CDR3 nucleotides read TGTGCCAGTAGTCCAGACAGGGGGCTCGACACTGAAGCTTTCTTT.